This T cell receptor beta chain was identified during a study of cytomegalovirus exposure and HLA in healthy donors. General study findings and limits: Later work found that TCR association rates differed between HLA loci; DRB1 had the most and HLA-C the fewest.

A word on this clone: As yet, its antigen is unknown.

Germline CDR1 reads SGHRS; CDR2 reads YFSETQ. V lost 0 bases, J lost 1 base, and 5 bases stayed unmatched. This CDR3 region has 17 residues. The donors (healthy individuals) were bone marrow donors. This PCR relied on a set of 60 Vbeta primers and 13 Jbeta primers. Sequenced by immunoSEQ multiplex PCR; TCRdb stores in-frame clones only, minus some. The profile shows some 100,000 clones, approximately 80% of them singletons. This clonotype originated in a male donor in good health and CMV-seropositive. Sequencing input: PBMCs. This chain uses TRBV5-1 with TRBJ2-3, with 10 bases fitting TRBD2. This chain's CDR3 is CASSLESGTSGTDTQYF. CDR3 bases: TGCGCCAGCAGCTTGGAATCCGGGACTAGCGGCACAGATACGCAGTATTTT.